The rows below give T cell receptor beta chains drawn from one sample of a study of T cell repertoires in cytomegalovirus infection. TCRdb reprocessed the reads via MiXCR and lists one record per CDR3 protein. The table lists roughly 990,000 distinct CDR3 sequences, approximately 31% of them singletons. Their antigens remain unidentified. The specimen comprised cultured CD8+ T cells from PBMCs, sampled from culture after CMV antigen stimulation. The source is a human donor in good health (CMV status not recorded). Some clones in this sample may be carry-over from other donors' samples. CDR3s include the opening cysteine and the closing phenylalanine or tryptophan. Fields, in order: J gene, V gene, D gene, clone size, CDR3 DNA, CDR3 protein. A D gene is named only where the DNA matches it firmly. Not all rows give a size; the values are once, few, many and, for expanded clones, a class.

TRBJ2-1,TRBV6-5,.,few,TGTGCCAGCAGCCCGGGGTCGGGGGGCGGGTACAATGAGCAGTTCTTC,CASSPGSGGGYNEQFF
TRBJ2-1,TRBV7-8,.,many,TGTGCCAGCAGCTTAATCGTAGGACAGTGGTTCTTC,CASSLIVGQWFF
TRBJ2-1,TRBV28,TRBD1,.,TGTGCCAGCAGTTCCTGGACAGGGGGCACCAATGAGCAGTTCTTC,CASSSWTGGTNEQFF
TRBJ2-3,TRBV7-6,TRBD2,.,TGTGCCAGCAGGGCGGGACTAGCGAACACAGATACGCAGTATTTT,CASRAGLANTDTQYF
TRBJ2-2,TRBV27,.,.,TGTGCCAGTTCTTCAGTGGATGAGCTGTTTTTT,CASSSVDELFF
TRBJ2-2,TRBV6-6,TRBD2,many,TGTGCCAGCAGTTACCCCCGGGAGGCCCCCAACACCGGGGAGCTGTTTTTT,CASSYPREAPNTGELFF
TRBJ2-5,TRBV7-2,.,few,TGTGCCAGCAGCTTAGCGAAGGTCAGGGCTGGATCTCAAGAGACCCAGTACTTC,CASSLAKVRAGSQETQYF
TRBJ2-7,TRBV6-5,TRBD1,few,TGTGCCAGCAGTTACGATCAGGGGGCGTTAGCCTACGAGCAGTACTTC,CASSYDQGALAYEQYF
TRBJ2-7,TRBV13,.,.,TGTGCCAGCAGCTTGGGGCTAACGGCCGAGCAGTACTTC,CASSLGLTAEQYF
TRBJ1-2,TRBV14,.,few,TGTGCCAGCAGCCAAGTGGCCGGGACCCTACCGAACTATGGCTACACCTTC,CASSQVAGTLPNYGYTF
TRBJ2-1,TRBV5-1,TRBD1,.,TGCGCCAGCAGCCTCGACAGGGGCATTGGAAATGAGCAGTTCTTC,CASSLDRGIGNEQFF
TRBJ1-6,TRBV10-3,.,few,TGTGCCATCAGTGAGGACCCCTCGGGGGACTATAATTCACCCCTCCACTTT,CAISEDPSGDYNSPLHF
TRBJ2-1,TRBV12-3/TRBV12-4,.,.,TGTGCCAGCAGTTTAATGGGACCGTCCTACAATGAGCAGTTCTTC,CASSLMGPSYNEQFF
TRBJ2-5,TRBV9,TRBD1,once,TGTGCCAGCAGCGAGGGGGACAGGGGGTTAGGAGAGACCCAGTACTTC,CASSEGDRGLGETQYF
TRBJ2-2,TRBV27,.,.,TGTGCCAGCAGTTTATATTTGGATCTGCAGGGGACGGGCACCGGGGAGCTGTTTTTT,CASSLYLDLQGTGTGELFF